This TCR beta chain emerged from a study of PD-L1 blockade in urothelial cancer (dated by TCRdb to about 2017). About the study as a whole: All patients started therapy around 2014 and received atezolizumab 1,200 mg intravenously every 3 weeks. About 85% of the roughly 29 patients were identified as males with urothelial cancer of bladder origin, and a prior smoking history was reported by 18 of 29 patients. Eight to ten patients achieved durable clinical benefit and around 19 did not. Whole exome sequencing and RNA sequencing of pretreatment tumors were performed alongside TCR sequencing in the same patients. The study, an exploratory multi-omic analysis, examined somatic, immune and clinical correlates of response to PD-L1 blockade with atezolizumab in urothelial cancer. Patients had an ECOG performance status of 0 or 1 and had received between 0 and 3 prior chemotherapy regimens. Blood samples yielded a median of around 150,000 T cells and roughly 83,000 unique TCRs, with median clonality roughly 0.085. Blood samples were analyzed at 3 weeks after treatment start (second dose) and at 6 weeks after treatment start. Pretreatment tumor samples and matched peripheral blood, collected serially before and after atezolizumab treatment, underwent TCR sequencing. Progression-free survival longer than 6 months counted as durable clinical benefit, and TCR features were additionally tested against both progression-free and overall survival. Pretreatment blood TCR-seq was available for about 27 patients, at least one posttreatment blood collection was obtained for around 25 patients, and tumor TCR-seq was available for around 25 patients. General study outcomes and caveats: Among patients with durable benefit, tumor-associated TCR clones showed greater expansion in peripheral blood 3 weeks after treatment started (n = 22, p = 0.022). A pretreatment peripheral blood TCR clonality below the median was linked to improved progression-free and overall survival. Small sample size (n of about 30) and many exploratory analyses mean the results are intended to be hypothesis-generating.

In the case of this clone: No cognate antigen has been identified for it. Base qualities are not recorded, but no much larger clone differs from it by a single base.

To estimate absolute template abundance from read counts, synthetic TCR analog templates were spiked into each PCR. Using the immunoSEQ assay, TCRbeta CDR3 regions were amplified from genomic DNA with bias-controlled V and J gene primers. Sequencing of rearranged TCRbeta segments was done at approximately 20X coverage. The paper's data handling went like this. Clustering was used to correct sequencing errors, and CDR3s were annotated against IMGT so that V, D and J genes could be assigned. Downstream analyses used only productive TCRbeta rearrangements and left out out-of-frame or stop-codon sequences. To compute clonality, Shannon entropy was normalized by the log of the number of unique productive sequences and then subtracted from one. Clones differing between time points or between blood and tumor were identified by Fisher's exact test with Benjamini-Hochberg correction at adjusted p below 0.01. TCRdb re-hosts the immuneACCESS table, in-frame sequences only. Its copies lack some clones; in the studies checked, an unresolved V gene accounts for under half of them, and the cause for the rest is not known. V, J and clone size derive from that table, while D and trimming were established from the DNA sequence. The sample data list more than 60,000 clones, and around nine tenths of these were observed just once. Of the sample, roughly 12% is held by the ten largest clones.

The time point tag for this specimen amounts to: peripheral blood 6 weeks after treatment start. A cohort of about 30 patients with locally advanced or metastatic urothelial carcinoma, treated at Memorial Sloan Kettering on a trial protocol, was included. Peripheral blood mononuclear cells were collected pretreatment and during treatment, with between 1 and 8 total time points obtained per patient. The Qiagen DNeasy Blood extraction kit was used to purify genomic DNA from total PBMCs and from tumor samples. PBMCs were collected pretreatment and during treatment, and were isolated and stored as previously described. This TCR derives from a man between 60 and 70 years old with urothelial cancer. The sample here was PBMCs, taken around atezolizumab (anti-PD-L1) treatment.

CDR3 region: CASSNNRDRSKTQYF. The DNA sequence is as follows: TGCGCCAGCAGTAACAACCGGGACAGGAGTAAGACCCAGTACTTC. Recombination linked TRBV10-1 to TRBJ2-5; TRBD1 agrees with 8 junctional bases. CDR1 is given as WNHNN and CDR2 as SYGVQD, both from the germline V gene (reference sequence). At the junction V is shortened by 5 bases and J by 6 bases; bases outside the gene matches: 11. The CDR3 spans 15 residues, from the cysteine through the phenylalanine. Left in the record is the CDR3 DNA by itself, 45 bases read in frame from the first base.